This TCR beta chain came from a study of blood T cells in healthy people across ages. The second PCR ran roughly 7 to 11 cycles with a sample-barcoded 5' primer and J-beta primers. TCRdb re-called the 5' RACE reads with MiXCR, one entry per CDR3 protein. The sample lists some 1.5 million distinct CDR3 sequences; roughly 43% were seen once. This clonotype has just a few counts. The CDR3 length is 13 residues. This clonotype originated in a woman between 18 and 30 years old in good health. The V call is TRBV21-1, the J call TRBJ1-2; no check of the table's D call, TRBD1, against the DNA was made. TRBV21-1 is annotated as a pseudogene. Sequencing was performed on blood. CDR3 DNA sequence: TGTGCCAGCACTAAAAGGGCGGAAAATGGCTACACCTTC. Its translation is CASTKRAENGYTF.